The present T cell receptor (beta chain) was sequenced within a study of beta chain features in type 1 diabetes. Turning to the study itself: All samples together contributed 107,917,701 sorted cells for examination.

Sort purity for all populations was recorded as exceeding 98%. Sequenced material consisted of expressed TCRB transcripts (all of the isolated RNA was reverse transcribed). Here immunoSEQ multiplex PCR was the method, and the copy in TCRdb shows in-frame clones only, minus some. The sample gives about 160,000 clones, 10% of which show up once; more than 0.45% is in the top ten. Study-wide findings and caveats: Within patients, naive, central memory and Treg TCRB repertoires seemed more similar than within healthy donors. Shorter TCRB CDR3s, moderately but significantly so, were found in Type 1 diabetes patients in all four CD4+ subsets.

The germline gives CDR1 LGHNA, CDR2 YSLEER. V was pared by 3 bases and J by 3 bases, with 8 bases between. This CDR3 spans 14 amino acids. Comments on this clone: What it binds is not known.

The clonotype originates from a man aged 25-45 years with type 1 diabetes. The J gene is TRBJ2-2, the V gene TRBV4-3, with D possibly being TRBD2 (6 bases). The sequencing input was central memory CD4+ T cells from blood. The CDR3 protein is CASSHRDYTGELFF. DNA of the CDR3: TGCGCCAGCAGCCATCGGGACTACACCGGGGAGCTGTTTTTT.